A single sample is the source of the 15 T cell receptor beta chains below, sequenced in a study of cytomegalovirus exposure and HLA in healthy donors. In the PCR, 60 Vbeta and 13 Jbeta primers were used. The method was immunoSEQ multiplex PCR; TCRdb's version includes in-frame clones alone and lacks a portion of them. The sample has approximately 39,000 clones, roughly three quarters seen once. Material for sequencing was PBMCs. The receptors here all came from a man aged 30-40 years in good health and CMV-seronegative.

The rearrangement joins TRBV6-5 to TRBJ2-7; the match to TRBD2 covers 7 bases. J was trimmed by 1 base and V by 0 bases; bases with no gene match: 3. Germline assignment: CDR1 MNHEY and CDR2 SVGAGI. The CDR3 sequence is 15 residues long. In DNA form, the CDR3 reads TGTGCCAGCAGTTACTCAGCGGGAAGTTCCTACGAGCAGTACTTC. This translates into CASSYSAGSSYEQYF.

The rearrangement joins TRBV7-9 to TRBJ2-1, with 9 bases lining up with TRBD2. Germline CDR1 is SEHNR and CDR2 is FQNEAQ (reference sequence). CDR3 length equals 14 residues. V was clipped by 3 bases and J by 4 bases; unmatched bases: 1. CDR3 bases: TGTGCCAGCAGCTTGACTAGCGGTTACAATGAGCAGTTCTTC. Protein product: CASSLTSGYNEQFF.

The J gene is TRBJ2-7, the V gene TRBV27, with D possibly matching TRBD1 (5 bases). This CDR3 is 14 amino acids long. Germline loops: CDR1 MNHEY, CDR2 SMNVEV (reference sequence). With 2 bases removed from V and 2 bases from J, the gap between germline ends came to 10 bases. The CDR3 is CASSLTGFPYEQYF. Written as DNA, the CDR3 is TGTGCCAGCAGTTTAACAGGATTCCCCTACGAGCAGTACTTC.

The chain uses TRBV6-6 and TRBJ1-5; 9 positions agree with TRBD1. This CDR3 is built from 15 residues. With 8 bases clipped from V and 3 bases from J, the junction kept 8 bases outside the gene matches. From germline, CDR1 is MNHNY and CDR2 SVGAGI (reference sequence). The CDR3 spells CASGGQGGINQPQHF. The CDR3 nucleotides are TGTGCCAGCGGGGGACAGGGAGGGATCAATCAGCCCCAGCATTTT.

The genes are TRBV27 and TRBJ2-7; TRBD1 is a possible D gene (6 bases). Germline loops: CDR1 MNHEY, CDR2 SMNVEV (reference sequence). This CDR3 spans 14 amino acids. Trimming left V 6 bases short and J 0 bases short, with 12 bases between. The CDR3 loop is CASSPQGISYEQYF. The CDR3 coding sequence is TGTGCCAGCAGCCCCCAGGGGATCTCCTACGAGCAGTACTTC.

The chain employs TRBV6-5 and TRBJ2-4; unclear D gene. The V gene lost 6 bases and the J gene lost 0 bases, with 9 bases spanning the gap. This CDR3 is built from 14 residues. CDR1 is MNHEY, CDR2 SVGAGI, per germline. The DNA for the CDR3 is TGTGCCAGCAGCTCCCGTCTAGCCAAAAACATTCAGTACTTC. It specifies CASSSRLAKNIQYF.

This clone came up once. This chain links TRBV7-8 with TRBJ2-5; weak D call: TRBD2 (7 bases). Germline V CDR1 and CDR2: SGHVS, FQNEAQ. V was pared by 5 bases and J by 5 bases, with 21 bases between. This CDR3 contains 16 residues. The CDR3 reads CASSPTRRGRGETQYF. The CDR3 coding sequence is TGTGCCAGCAGCCCCACCCGCCGGGGGAGGGGGGAGACCCAGTACTTC.

V and J are TRBV28 and TRBJ2-5, with D perhaps TRBD2 (7 bases). The V gene's germline CDR1 is MDHEN and CDR2 SYDVKM. Between the trimmed V and J ends, which lost 5 bases and 4 bases, there was a span of 17 bases. The length of the CDR3 is 15 residues. This chain's CDR3 is CASSPLRGGRETQYF. The CDR3 DNA reads as TGTGCCAGCAGTCCATTAAGGGGGGGTAGAGAGACCCAGTACTTC.

Concerning this clone: A read error may produce the germline difference seen at one junction end. This chain joins TRBV7-7 and TRBJ2-3; 12 nucleotides agree with TRBD2. The CDR3 consists of 14 residues. CDR1 and CDR2 (germline): SSHAT, FNYEAQ (reference sequence). CDR3 bases: TGTGCTAGCAGCCCCCAGACTAGCGGGGGCCTCAGGTATTTT. Its translation is CASSPQTSGGLRYF.

This sequence joins TRBV5-6 and TRBJ1-1; 8 nucleotides align to TRBD1. The length of the CDR3 is 14 residues. J was trimmed by 11 bases and V by 3 bases; bases with no gene match: 12. The germline CDR1 and CDR2 sequences are SGHDT and YYEEEE. CDR3 sequence (DNA): TGTGCCAGCAGCTCGCCAGGACAGGGCAGCGAGGCTTTCTTT. It translates to CASSSPGQGSEAFF.

This clone came up a few times. The V call is TRBV4-2, the J call TRBJ2-3; D might be TRBD1 (5 bases). The CDR3 contains 15 residues. Germline V gives CDR1 LGHNA, CDR2 YNFKEQ. The V end was cut by 0 bases, the J end by 4 bases, with 11 bases between. The CDR3, as DNA: TGTGCCAGCAGCCAAGACTTCGTAGGGGCAGATACGCAGTATTTT. It codes for CASSQDFVGADTQYF.

The chain combines TRBV6-1 with TRBJ2-5; 8 bases are a match to TRBD2. Germline V gene data show CDR1 as MNHNS and CDR2 as SASEGT. This CDR3 is 13 amino acids long. The J segment lost 4 bases and the V segment lost 2 bases, leaving 0 bases of the junction unmatched. The CDR3 sequence: CASSELAGETQYF. CDR3 nucleotide sequence: TGTGCCAGCAGTGAACTAGCGGGAGAGACCCAGTACTTC.

This chain connects TRBV6-5 to TRBJ1-6; D is ambiguous. CDR3 length: 15 residues. Trimming removed 2 bases from V and 9 bases from J, with 14 bases in between. Looked up from germline, CDR1 is MNHEY and CDR2 is SVGAGI. The CDR3 spells CASSYHGRIGSPLHF. CDR3 in DNA: TGTGCCAGCAGTTACCACGGGAGGATTGGTTCACCCCTCCACTTT.

This clone was seen a handful of times. The rearrangement joins TRBV6-5 to TRBJ1-1; TRBD1 agrees at 10 bases. This CDR3 has 14 amino acids. CDR1 is MNHEY, CDR2 SVGAGI, per germline. Trimming removed 6 bases from V and 1 base from J; junction bases left unmatched: 2. The CDR3 DNA follows: TGTGCCAGCAGGAGGGACAGGGGGAACACTGAAGCTTTCTTT. This codes for CASRRDRGNTEAFF.

The chain links TRBV4-3 to TRBJ2-3; tentatively, D is TRBD1 (6 bases). V gave up 4 bases and J gave up 5 bases, with 13 bases separating them. This CDR3 has 14 residues. The germline V gene encodes CDR1 LGHNA and CDR2 YSLEER. The CDR3 reads CASSRWKGEDTQYF. CDR3 DNA: TGCGCCAGCAGCCGTTGGAAGGGGGAAGATACGCAGTATTTT.